Listed here are 19 T cell receptor beta chains from one sample, sequenced in a study of technical replicates of blood from a few donors. Clones were sequenced by immunoSEQ multiplex PCR, and TCRdb holds only the in-frame ones, with some missing. The table has about 88,000 clones, around 94% seen once. The sample was T cells isolated from PBMCs. These receptors all come from a human donor in good health.

The chain links TRBV29-1 to TRBJ2-1; D may be TRBD2 (6 bases). Germline assignment: CDR1 SQVTM and CDR2 ANQGSEA. The V gene lost 6 bases and the J gene lost 4 bases, with 10 bases spanning the gap. The CDR3 runs to 12 residues. The CDR3 region is CSVGDLYNEQFF. The CDR3 coding sequence is TGCAGCGTCGGGGACTTATACAATGAGCAGTTCTTC.

The chain uses TRBV29-1 and TRBJ2-1; 10 bases map to TRBD1. The CDR3 is made up of 15 amino acids. Losses at the gene ends were 7 bases for V and 1 base for J; bases not matched to a gene: 7. Looked up from germline, CDR1 is SQVTM and CDR2 is ANQGSEA. The CDR3 loop reads CSASGTGVSYNEQFF. In DNA form, the CDR3 reads TGCAGCGCCTCCGGGACAGGGGTTTCCTACAATGAGCAGTTCTTC.

The CDR3 here is CASGQDITYEQYF. DNA of the CDR3: TGTGCCAGCGGACAAGACATAACCTACGAGCAGTACTTC. The chain recombines TRBV6-5 with TRBJ2-7, with D perhaps TRBD1 (5 bases). The CDR3 runs to 13 residues. V lost 8 bases and J lost 2, with 13 bases in between. Germline V gene lookup returns CDR1 MNHEY and CDR2 SVGAGI.

The rearrangement uses TRBV18 and TRBJ1-1; 7 nucleotides line up with TRBD1. The CDR3 contains 16 residues. Germline CDR1 reads KGHSH; CDR2 reads LQKENI. With V trimmed by 0 bases and J by 2 bases, 6 bases remained unmatched. Written as DNA, the CDR3 is TGTGCCAGCTCACCACCGATGGACAGGCCCAACACTGAAGCTTTCTTT. Its protein is CASSPPMDRPNTEAFF.

The chain links TRBV2 to TRBJ1-2, with D tentatively TRBD1 (6 bases). CDR1 is SNHLY and CDR2 is FYNNEI in the germline V gene. V lost 1 base and J 2 bases, leaving 14 bases between the germline ends. This CDR3 spans 16 amino acids. CDR3 region: CASSEGQAGGNYGYTF. The CDR3 DNA sequence: TGTGCCAGCAGTGAAGGGCAGGCGGGGGGCAACTATGGCTACACCTTC.

The V gene is TRBV28, the J gene TRBJ1-5, with TRBD1 identical over 9 bases. The CDR3 extends over 13 amino acids. Germline assignment: CDR1 MDHEN and CDR2 SYDVKM. The ends lost 6 bases at V and 9 bases at J; junction bases unmatched: 6. DNA of the CDR3: TGTGCCAGCAGCCGGGGACAGGGTTGGCCCCAGCATTTT. As protein: CASSRGQGWPQHF.

The chain uses TRBV9 and TRBJ2-3, with 11 bases identical to TRBD2. This CDR3 contains 15 residues. CDR1 and CDR2 from the germline V gene are SGDLS and YYNGEE. Trimming cost V 3 bases and J 6 bases; bases outside gene matches: 6. The CDR3 DNA follows: TGTGCCAGCAGCGGTAGCGGGAGGGCCGGGGATACGCAGTATTTT. Translated, it gives CASSGSGRAGDTQYF.

J is TRBJ1-2 and V is TRBV11-2, with a tentative D call TRBD1 (5 bases). Trimming took off 1 base at V and 2 bases at J, with 11 bases between the two ends. Germline V gene sequence: CDR1 SGHAT, CDR2 FQNNGV. This CDR3 contains 15 residues. CDR3 region: CASSLVRGANYGYTF. Written as DNA, the CDR3 is TGTGCCAGCAGCTTAGTACGCGGGGCCAACTATGGCTACACCTTC.

This CDR3 is CASSPEPPGAGELFF. For the CDR3, the DNA is TGTGCCAGCAGTCCCGAGCCCCCGGGGGCCGGGGAGCTGTTTTTT. The chain recombines TRBV6-5 with TRBJ2-2, with a weak D call TRBD2 (6 bases). Trimming stripped 5 bases from V and 6 bases from J, with 16 bases between. Germline loops: CDR1 MNHEY, CDR2 SVGAGI. CDR3 size: 15 residues.

The V and J genes are TRBV7-6 and TRBJ2-7, with 9 bases identical to TRBD1. J gave up 6 bases and V 0 bases, and 6 bases lay outside the gene matches. The germline V gene encodes CDR1 SGHVS and CDR2 FNYEAQ. This CDR3 has 15 residues. CDR3 in DNA: TGTGCCAGCAGCTTAGCGGAACAGGGGGCGATCGAGCAGTACTTC. Amino acids: CASSLAEQGAIEQYF.

The chain has TRBV6-4 and TRBJ2-7; 8 bases match TRBD2. The ends lost 1 base at V and 3 bases at J; junction bases unmatched: 2. Germline V gene data show CDR1 as MRHNA and CDR2 as SNTAGT. CDR3 size: 14 residues. CDR3 DNA: TGTGCCAGCAGTGACTTGCGGGGGGACTACGAGCAGTACTTC. Protein: CASSDLRGDYEQYF.

The CDR3 DNA sequence: TGTGCCAGCAGCTTAAACCGGGACAGGGGGCGGGAAGGTCAGCCCCAGCATTTT. Translated, it gives CASSLNRDRGREGQPQHF. The rearrangement uses TRBV7-8 and TRBJ1-5, with TRBD1 identical over 12 bases. V was pared by 2 bases and J by 6 bases, with 11 bases of the junction left unmatched. Germline CDR1 reads SGHVS; CDR2 reads FQNEAQ. This CDR3 spans 18 amino acids.

The rearrangement links TRBV15 to TRBJ2-7; tentative D call: TRBD2 (5 bases). The V gene lost 3 bases and the J gene lost 6 bases, with 27 bases spanning the gap. This CDR3 is 18 amino acids long. CDR1 is LNHNV and CDR2 is YYDKDF in the germline V gene (reference sequence). The CDR3: CATSRRERYGRRIGEQYF. In DNA form, the CDR3 reads TGTGCCACCAGCAGGAGGGAGAGGTATGGGAGAAGGATCGGCGAGCAGTACTTC.

The rearrangement joins TRBV6-6 to TRBJ2-2; D remains ambiguous. The CDR3 spans 16 residues. V lost 3 bases and J lost 0, with 11 bases in between. Germline-derived CDR1 and CDR2 are MNHNY and SVGAGI (reference sequence). The CDR3 bases are TGTGCCAGCAGTTATCGAACCACGGCGAACACCGGGGAGCTGTTTTTT. Amino acid sequence: CASSYRTTANTGELFF.

The rearrangement joins TRBV9 to TRBJ2-3, with D possibly being TRBD2 (5 bases). CDR3 length equals 15 residues. Germline V gene data show CDR1 as SGDLS and CDR2 as YYNGEE. Trimming pared 0 bases from V and 1 base from J, leaving 9 bases between. CDR3: CASSVGASRTDTQYF. CDR3 sequence (DNA): TGTGCCAGCAGCGTAGGGGCTAGCCGCACAGATACGCAGTATTTT.

This clone appeared once. The chain recombines TRBV7-9 with TRBJ2-4; TRBD2 is a possible D gene (5 bases). Trimming cost V 6 bases and J 5 bases, with 14 bases left between them. Germline-derived CDR1 and CDR2 are SEHNR and FQNEAQ (reference sequence). The CDR3 runs 14 residues. CDR3 in DNA: TGTGCCAGCAGTACCCCGGACGGGGAAAACATTCAGTACTTC. Translated, it gives CASSTPDGENIQYF.

The chain combines TRBV6-5 with TRBJ2-5; 7 nucleotides align to TRBD1. Looked up from germline, CDR1 is MNHEY and CDR2 is SVGAGI. The CDR3 contains 15 residues. J was trimmed by 5 bases and V by 6 bases; bases with no gene match: 12. The CDR3 here is CASRYQGVGRETQYF. In nucleotides, the CDR3 is TGTGCCAGCAGATATCAGGGGGTGGGTCGGGAGACCCAGTACTTC.

The CDR3 here is CASSFGGTANTGELFF. CDR3 DNA sequence: TGTGCCAGCAGCTTCGGGGGGACTGCGAACACCGGGGAGCTGTTTTTT. The rearrangement links TRBV5-4 to TRBJ2-2; 7 bases line up with TRBD2. Looked up from germline, CDR1 is SGHNT and CDR2 is YYREEE (reference sequence). The CDR3 sequence is 16 residues long. With 2 bases clipped from V and 0 bases from J, the junction kept 4 bases outside the gene matches.

This clone was observed a handful of times. The rearrangement uses TRBV11-2 and TRBJ1-2; D is possibly TRBD1 (5 bases). Trimming removed 5 bases from V and 0 bases from J, with 13 bases in between. Germline assignment: CDR1 SGHAT and CDR2 FQNNGV. The CDR3 loop spans 15 amino acids. The CDR3 DNA follows: TGTGCCAGCAGCCCCTGGACAACTCCTAACTATGGCTACACCTTC. The encoded protein is CASSPWTTPNYGYTF.